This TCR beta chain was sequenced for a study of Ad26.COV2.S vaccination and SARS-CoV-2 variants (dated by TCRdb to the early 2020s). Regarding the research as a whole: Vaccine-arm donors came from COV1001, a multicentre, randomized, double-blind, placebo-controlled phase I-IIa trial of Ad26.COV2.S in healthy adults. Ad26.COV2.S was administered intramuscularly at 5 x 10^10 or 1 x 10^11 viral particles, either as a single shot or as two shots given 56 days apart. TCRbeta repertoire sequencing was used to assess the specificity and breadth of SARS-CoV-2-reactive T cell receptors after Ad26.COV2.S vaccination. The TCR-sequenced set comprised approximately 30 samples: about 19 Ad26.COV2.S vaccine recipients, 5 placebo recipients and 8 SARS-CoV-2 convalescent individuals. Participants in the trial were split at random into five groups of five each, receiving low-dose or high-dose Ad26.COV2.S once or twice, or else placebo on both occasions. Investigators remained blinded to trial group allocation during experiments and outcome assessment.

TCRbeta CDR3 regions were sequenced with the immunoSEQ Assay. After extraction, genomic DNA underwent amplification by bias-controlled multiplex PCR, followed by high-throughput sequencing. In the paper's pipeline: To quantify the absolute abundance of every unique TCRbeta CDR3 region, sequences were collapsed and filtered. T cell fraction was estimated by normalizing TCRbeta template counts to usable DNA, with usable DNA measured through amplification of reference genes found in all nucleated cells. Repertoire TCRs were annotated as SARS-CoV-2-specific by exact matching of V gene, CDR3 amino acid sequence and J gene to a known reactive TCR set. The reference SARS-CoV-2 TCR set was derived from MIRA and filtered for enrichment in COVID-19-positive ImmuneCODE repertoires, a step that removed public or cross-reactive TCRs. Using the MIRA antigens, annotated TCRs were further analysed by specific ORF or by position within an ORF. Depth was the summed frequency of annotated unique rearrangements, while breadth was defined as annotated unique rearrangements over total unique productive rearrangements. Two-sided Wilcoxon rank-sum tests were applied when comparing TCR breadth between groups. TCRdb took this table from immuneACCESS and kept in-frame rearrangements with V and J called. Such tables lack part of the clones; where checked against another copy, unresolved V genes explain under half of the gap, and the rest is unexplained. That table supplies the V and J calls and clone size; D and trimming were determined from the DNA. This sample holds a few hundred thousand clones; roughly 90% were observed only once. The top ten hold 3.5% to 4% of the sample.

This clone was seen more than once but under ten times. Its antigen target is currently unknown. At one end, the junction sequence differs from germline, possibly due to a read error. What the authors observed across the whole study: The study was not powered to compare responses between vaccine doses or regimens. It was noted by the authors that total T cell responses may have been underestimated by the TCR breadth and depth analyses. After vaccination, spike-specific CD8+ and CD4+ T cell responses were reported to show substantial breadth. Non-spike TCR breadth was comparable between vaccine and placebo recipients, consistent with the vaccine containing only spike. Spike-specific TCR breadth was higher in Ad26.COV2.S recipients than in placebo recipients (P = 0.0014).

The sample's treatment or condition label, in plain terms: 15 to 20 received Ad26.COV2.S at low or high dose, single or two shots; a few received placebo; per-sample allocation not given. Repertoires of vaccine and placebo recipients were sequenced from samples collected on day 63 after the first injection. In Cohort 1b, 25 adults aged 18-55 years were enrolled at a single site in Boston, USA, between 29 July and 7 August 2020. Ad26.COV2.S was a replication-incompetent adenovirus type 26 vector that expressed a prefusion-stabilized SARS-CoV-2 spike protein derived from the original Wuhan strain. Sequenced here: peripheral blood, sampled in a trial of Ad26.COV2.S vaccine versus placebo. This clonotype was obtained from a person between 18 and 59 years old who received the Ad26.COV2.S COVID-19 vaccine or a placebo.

The DNA reads as follows: TGTGCCAGCAGCTTCGGACAGATTAGGATCTTC. The translation is CASSFGQIRIF. Rearrangement joined TRBV7-9 to TRBJ2-1; TRBD1 is perhaps the D gene, given 6 matching bases. From cysteine to phenylalanine, the CDR3 is 11 amino acids long. Left in the record is the CDR3 DNA by itself, 33 bases read in frame from the first base. From the germline V gene (reference sequence), CDR1 is SEHNR and CDR2 is FQNEAQ. Here the CDR3 is joined to the reference TRBV7-9 and TRBJ2-1 genes, and the full variable domain is: DTGVSQNPRHKITKRGQNVTFRCDPISEHNRLYWYRQTLGQGPEFLTYFQNEAQLEKSRLLSDRFSAERPKGSFSTLEIQRTEQGDSAMYLCASSFGQIRIFGPGTRLTVL.